Here is one T cell receptor (beta chain) with its context. No antigen is known for it. These data originate in a study of CD8+ T cells in alopecia areata. The overall study: A regimen of oral tofacitinib, 5 to 10 mg twice daily, was given to treated patients. The study's findings and limits: Clonality in lesional scalp, especially alopecia totalis/universalis, exceeded that of normal scalp. Scalp clonality and expanded CD8+ clones among the top 100 were significantly decreased by tofacitinib. Resident alphabeta T-cell populations of normal skin are likewise subject to sequencing in scalp samples.

This sample's treatment: oral pan-JAK inhibitor, 5-10 mg twice daily. V dropped 0 bases and J dropped 6 bases, with 12 bases sitting between them. Looked up from germline, CDR1 is LGHNA and CDR2 is YSLEER. This CDR3 has 15 residues. Following extraction, RNA underwent reverse transcription to cDNA, which served as the sequencing template. Sequenced by immunoSEQ multiplex PCR; TCRdb stores in-frame clones only, minus some. The repertoire holds 200,000 or so clones, with approximately 45% as singletons. The rearrangement uses TRBV4-3 and TRBJ2-1; possibly TRBD1 for D (5 bases). The specimen comprised CD4+ T cells sorted from blood, sampled between weeks 36 and 40, from a patient treated with tofacitinib. This clonotype was obtained from a human donor with alopecia areata. CDR3 nucleotides: TGCGCCAGCAGCCAAGATCTGGGGCAGATCAATGAGCAGTTCTTC. This codes for CASSQDLGQINEQFF.